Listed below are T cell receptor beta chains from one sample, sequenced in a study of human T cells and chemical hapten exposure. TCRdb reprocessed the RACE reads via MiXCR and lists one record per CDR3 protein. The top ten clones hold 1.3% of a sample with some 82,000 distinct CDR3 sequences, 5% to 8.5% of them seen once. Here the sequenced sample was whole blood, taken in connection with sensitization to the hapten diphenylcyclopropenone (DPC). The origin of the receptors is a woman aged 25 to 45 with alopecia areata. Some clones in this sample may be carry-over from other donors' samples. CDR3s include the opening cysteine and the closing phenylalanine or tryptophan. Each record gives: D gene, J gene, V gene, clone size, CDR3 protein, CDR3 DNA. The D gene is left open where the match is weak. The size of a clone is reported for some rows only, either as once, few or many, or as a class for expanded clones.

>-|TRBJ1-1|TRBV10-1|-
CASSEGPAEKGTEAFF
TGCGCCAGCAGTGAGGGCCCCGCTGAAAAGGGGACTGAAGCTTTCTTT
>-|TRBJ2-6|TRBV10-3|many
CAISVSGDGANVLTF
TGTGCCATCAGTGTATCCGGCGATGGGGCCAACGTCCTGACTTTC
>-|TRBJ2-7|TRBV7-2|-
CASAAPGVTYEQYF
TGTGCCAGCGCAGCGCCGGGGGTAACCTACGAGCAGTACTTC
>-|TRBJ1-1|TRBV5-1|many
CASSMTTGNTEAFF
TGCGCCAGCAGCATGACGACGGGGAACACTGAAGCTTTCTTT
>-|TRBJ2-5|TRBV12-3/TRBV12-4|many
CASRTSGNAGVVQYF
TGTGCCAGCAGGACCTCTGGTAACGCCGGGGTTGTCCAGTACTTC
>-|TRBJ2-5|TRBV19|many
CASSITRIQAETQYF
TGTGCCAGTAGTATAACAAGGATCCAGGCAGAGACCCAGTACTTC
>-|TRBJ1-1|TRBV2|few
CASSAIQGGGEAFF
TGTGCCAGCAGTGCTATACAGGGAGGGGGGGAAGCTTTCTTT
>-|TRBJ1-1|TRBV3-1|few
CASSPRGKNTEAFF
TGTGCCAGCAGCCCTAGAGGGAAGAACACTGAAGCTTTCTTT
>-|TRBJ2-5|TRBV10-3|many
CATLGALRETQYF
TGTGCCACCCTAGGGGCCTTAAGGGAGACCCAGTACTTC
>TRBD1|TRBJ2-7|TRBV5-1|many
CASSLLTGETYEQYF
TGCGCCAGCAGCTTGCTAACAGGGGAAACCTACGAGCAGTACTTC
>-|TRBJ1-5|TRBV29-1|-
CSVRDAKNDSNQPQHF
TGCAGCGTCCGGGACGCCAAGAACGATAGCAATCAGCCCCAGCATTTT
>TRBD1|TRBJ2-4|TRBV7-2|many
CASSLNPGQTSIAKNIQYF
TGTGCCAGCAGCTTAAACCCGGGACAGACTTCAATAGCCAAAAACATTCAGTACTTC
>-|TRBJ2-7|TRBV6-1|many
CASSFGTAYEQYF
TGTGCCAGCAGCTTCGGAACCGCCTACGAGCAGTACTTC
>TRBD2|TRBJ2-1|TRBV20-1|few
CSARRGGSYNEQFF
TGCAGTGCTAGGCGGGGGGGCTCCTACAATGAGCAGTTCTTC
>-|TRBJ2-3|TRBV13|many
CASSLTGAATDTQYF
TGTGCCAGCTCGCTTACCGGTGCAGCCACAGATACGCAGTATTTT
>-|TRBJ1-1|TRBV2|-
CASATDVGTEAFF
TGTGCCAGCGCGACAGACGTGGGGACTGAAGCTTTCTTT
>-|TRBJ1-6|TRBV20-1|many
CSARPTGYNSPLHF
TGCAGTGCTAGACCTACAGGCTATAATTCACCCCTCCACTTT
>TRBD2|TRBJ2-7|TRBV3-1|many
CASSQMAGRSGGLSSYEQYF
TGTGCCAGCAGCCAAATGGCGGGGCGAAGCGGGGGCTTAAGCTCCTACGAGCAGTACTTC
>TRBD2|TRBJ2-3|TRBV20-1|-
CSAPRTGLADTQYF
TGCAGTGCTCCGAGGACTGGACTAGCGGATACGCAGTATTTT
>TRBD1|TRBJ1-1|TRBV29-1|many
CSTNRGANTEAFF
TGCAGCACCAACAGGGGCGCTAACACTGAAGCTTTCTTT
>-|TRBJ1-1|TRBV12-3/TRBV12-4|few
CASSPQRAEAFF
TGTGCCAGCAGTCCCCAGAGGGCTGAAGCTTTCTTT
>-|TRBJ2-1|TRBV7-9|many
CASSLYGPTSYNEQFF
TGTGCCAGCAGCTTGTACGGACCGACCTCCTACAATGAGCAGTTCTTC
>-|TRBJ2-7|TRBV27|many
CATGAGPHSYEQYF
TGTGCCACCGGAGCCGGGCCTCACTCCTACGAGCAGTACTTC
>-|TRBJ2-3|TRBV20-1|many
CSASHREGSTDTQYF
TGCAGTGCTAGCCACAGGGAAGGGAGCACAGATACGCAGTATTTT
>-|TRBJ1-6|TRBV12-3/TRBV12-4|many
CASRLTDNYNSPLHF
TGTGCCAGCAGGCTGACAGATAACTATAATTCACCCCTCCACTTT
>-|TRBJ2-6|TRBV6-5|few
CASSYSFSGTGANVLTF
TGTGCCAGCAGTTACTCGTTCTCGGGGACAGGGGCCAACGTCCTGACTTTC
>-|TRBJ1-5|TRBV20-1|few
CSARDPQRSGNQPQHF
TGCAGTGCTAGAGATCCCCAAAGGAGTGGCAATCAGCCCCAGCATTTT
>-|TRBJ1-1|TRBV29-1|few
CSVASYREAFF
TGCAGCGTCGCCAGTTACAGGGAAGCTTTCTTT
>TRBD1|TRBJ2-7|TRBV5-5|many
CASSSGQRYYEQYF
TGTGCCAGCAGCTCGGGACAGCGGTACTACGAGCAGTACTTC
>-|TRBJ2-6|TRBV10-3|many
CAISESGGANVLTF
TGTGCCATCAGTGAATCAGGGGGGGCCAACGTCCTGACTTTC
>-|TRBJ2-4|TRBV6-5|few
CASSQPRAKNIQYF
TGTGCCAGCAGCCAACCCAGGGCCAAAAACATTCAGTACTTC
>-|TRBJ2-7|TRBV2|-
CASSDRVGPYEQYF
TGTGCCAGCAGTGACAGGGTAGGACCCTACGAGCAGTACTTC
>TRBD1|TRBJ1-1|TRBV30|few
CAWSKTGFVAFF
TGTGCCTGGAGTAAGACAGGGTTTGTGGCTTTCTTT
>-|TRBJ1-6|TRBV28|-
CASSISEGAGSPLHF
TGTGCCAGCTCAATCAGCGAGGGAGCTGGTTCACCCCTCCACTTT
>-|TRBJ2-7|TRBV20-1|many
CSASGTLTGEQYF
TGCAGTGCTTCCGGGACCCTCACGGGCGAGCAGTACTTC
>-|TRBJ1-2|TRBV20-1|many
CSARGGSESHGYTF
TGCAGTGCTAGAGGTGGGAGTGAATCTCATGGCTACACCTTC
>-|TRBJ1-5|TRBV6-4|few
CASSPGLSNQPQHF
TGTGCCAGCAGCCCCGGGTTGTCGAATCAGCCCCAGCATTTT
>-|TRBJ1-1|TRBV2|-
CASRKGRGNTEAFF
TGTGCCAGCAGGAAAGGGCGGGGGAACACTGAAGCTTTCTTT
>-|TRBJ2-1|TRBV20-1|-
CSASPQGGEQFF
TGCAGTGCTAGCCCGCAGGGAGGTGAGCAGTTCTTC
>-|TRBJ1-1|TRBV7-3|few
CASSSDGIQGEEAFF
TGTGCCAGCAGCTCCGATGGGATTCAGGGCGAAGAAGCTTTCTTT
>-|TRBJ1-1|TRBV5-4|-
CASIPLQGQNTEAFF
TGTGCCAGCATCCCCCTCCAGGGACAGAACACTGAAGCTTTCTTT
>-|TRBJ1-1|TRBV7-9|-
CVSSLGLNTEAFF
TGTGTCAGCAGCTTAGGATTGAACACTGAAGCTTTCTTT
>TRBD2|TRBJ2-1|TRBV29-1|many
CSGRAAGGPREQFF
TGCAGCGGCCGAGCAGCGGGGGGGCCACGTGAGCAGTTCTTC
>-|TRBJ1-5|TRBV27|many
CASSARTYSNQPQHF
TGTGCCAGCAGTGCCAGAACATATAGCAATCAGCCCCAGCATTTT
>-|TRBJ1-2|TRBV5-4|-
CASSQKANYGYTF
TGTGCCAGCAGCCAGAAAGCGAACTATGGCTACACCTTC
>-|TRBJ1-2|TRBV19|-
CASNRQALGYGYTF
TGTGCCAGTAATCGGCAGGCACTTGGCTATGGCTACACCTTC
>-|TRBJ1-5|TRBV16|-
CASSRTDQPQHF
TGTGCCAGCAGCCGCACAGATCAGCCCCAGCATTTT
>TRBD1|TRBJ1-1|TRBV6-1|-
CASRLTGGSTEAFF
TGTGCCAGCAGACTGACAGGGGGGAGCACTGAAGCTTTCTTT
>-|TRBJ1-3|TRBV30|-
CAWTGDSGNTIYF
TGTGCCTGGACAGGAGACTCTGGAAACACCATATATTTT
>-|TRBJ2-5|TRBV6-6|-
CASRHPQMPAGETQYF
TGTGCCAGCAGACACCCTCAGATGCCGGCCGGGGAGACCCAGTACTTC
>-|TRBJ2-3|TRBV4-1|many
CASSHRGAGGTDTQYF
TGCGCCAGCAGCCATAGAGGGGCCGGAGGCACAGATACGCAGTATTTT
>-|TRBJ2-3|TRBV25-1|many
CASSMVGGGRGVTQYF
TGTGCCAGCAGTATGGTTGGAGGGGGCCGAGGCGTGACGCAGTATTTT
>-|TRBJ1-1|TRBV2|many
CASSEGQINTEAFF
TGTGCCAGCAGTGAAGGACAGATTAACACTGAAGCTTTCTTT
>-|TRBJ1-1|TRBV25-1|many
CASTPGGLHRAEAFF
TGTGCCAGCACCCCCGGTGGACTTCACCGGGCTGAAGCTTTCTTT